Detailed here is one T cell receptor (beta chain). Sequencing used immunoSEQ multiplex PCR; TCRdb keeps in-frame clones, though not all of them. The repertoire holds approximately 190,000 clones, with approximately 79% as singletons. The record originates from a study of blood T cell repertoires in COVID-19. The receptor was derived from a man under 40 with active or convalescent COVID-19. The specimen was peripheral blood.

The CDR3 coding sequence is TGTGCCAGAAGCTTGGATGGGCAGGCCAATCCGACCGCGGGAAACACCATATATTTT. Translated: CARSLDGQANPTAGNTIYF. The chain links TRBV5-3 to TRBJ1-3; D not resolved. TRBV5-3 is designated an ORF whose function remains uncertain. The CDR3 loop spans 19 amino acids. The V and J ends lost 0 bases and 4 bases respectively, with 23 bases between them.